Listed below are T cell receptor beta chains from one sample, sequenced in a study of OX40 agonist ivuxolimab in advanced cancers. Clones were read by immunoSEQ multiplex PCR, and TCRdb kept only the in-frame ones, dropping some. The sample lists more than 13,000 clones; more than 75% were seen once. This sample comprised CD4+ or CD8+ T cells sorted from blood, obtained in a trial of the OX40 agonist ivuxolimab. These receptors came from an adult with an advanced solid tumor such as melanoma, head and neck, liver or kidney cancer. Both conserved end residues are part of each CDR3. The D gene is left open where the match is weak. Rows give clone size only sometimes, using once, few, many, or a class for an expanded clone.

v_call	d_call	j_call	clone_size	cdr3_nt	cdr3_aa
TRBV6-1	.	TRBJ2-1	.	TGTGCCAGCAGTGAATATATGAGACCCTTATTTACGATCTACAATGAGCAGTTCTTC	CASSEYMRPLFTIYNEQFF
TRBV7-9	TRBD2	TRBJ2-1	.	TGTGCCAGCAGCTCCTCCGGGACTAGCGGGGAATACAATGAGCAGTTCTTC	CASSSSGTSGEYNEQFF
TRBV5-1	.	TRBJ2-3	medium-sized	TGCGCCAGCAGCTTGAACCAAGATACGCAGTATTTT	CASSLNQDTQYF
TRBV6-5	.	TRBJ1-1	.	TGTGCCAGCAGTTACTCGAAGGAAGCTTTCTTT	CASSYSKEAFF
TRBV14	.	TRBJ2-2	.	TGTGCCAGCAGCCAAGGGTGGGACCTGAACACCGGGGAGCTGTTTTTT	CASSQGWDLNTGELFF
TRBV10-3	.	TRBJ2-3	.	TGTGCCATCAGTGAATCTTCGGAGGGGGGCACAGATACGCAGTATTTT	CAISESSEGGTDTQYF
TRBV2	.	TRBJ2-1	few	TGTGCCAGCAGTGAAGCGGAACCTAGCTCCTACAATGAGCAGTTCTTC	CASSEAEPSSYNEQFF
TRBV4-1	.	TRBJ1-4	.	TGCGCCAGCAGCCCCTCCCTGAACAGGGCCAATGAAAAACTGTTTTTT	CASSPSLNRANEKLFF
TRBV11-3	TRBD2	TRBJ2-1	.	TGTGCCAGCAGCTTAAGGGGCGGGAGGGCCGCTGAGCAGTTCTTC	CASSLRGGRAAEQFF
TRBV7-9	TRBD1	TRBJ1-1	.	TGTGCCAGCAGCCCCCCACAGGGGGCTTACACTGAAGCTTTCTTT	CASSPPQGAYTEAFF
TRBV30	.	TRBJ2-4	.	TGTGCCTGGAGGGGGCTAGTTGACATTCAGTACTTC	CAWRGLVDIQYF
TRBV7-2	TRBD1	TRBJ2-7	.	TGCGCCAGCAGCCAAGATAAAGGACAGGGTTACGAGCAGTACTTC	CASSQDKGQGYEQYF
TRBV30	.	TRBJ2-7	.	TGTGCCTGGAGTGTAGGGGCAGGGCCAGCCGAGCAGTACTTC	CAWSVGAGPAEQYF
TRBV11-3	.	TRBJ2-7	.	TGTGCCAGCAGCTTAGTAATTCCGGGGTCCTACGAGCAGTACTTC	CASSLVIPGSYEQYF
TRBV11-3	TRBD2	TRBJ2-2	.	TGTGCCAGCAGCTCTGGTAGCGGGAAAGTCGGGGAGCTGTTTTTT	CASSSGSGKVGELFF
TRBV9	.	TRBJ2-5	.	TGTGCCAGCAGCGTAGTGGGGACGCAAGAGACCCAGTACTTC	CASSVVGTQETQYF
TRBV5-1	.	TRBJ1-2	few	TGCGCCAGCAGCTTGGCCTTCGGTCCCGCGTCGGGTGGCTACACCTTC	CASSLAFGPASGGYTF
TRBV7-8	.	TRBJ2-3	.	TGTGCCAGCAGCTTAGATCCGGATACGCAGTATTTT	CASSLDPDTQYF
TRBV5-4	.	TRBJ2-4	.	TGTGCCAGCAGTTTTCGGGATCCGAAAAACATTCAGTACTTC	CASSFRDPKNIQYF
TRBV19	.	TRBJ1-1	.	TGTGCCAGTTTCCCGTGGGCGGGAGGTACTGAAGCTTTCTTT	CASFPWAGGTEAFF
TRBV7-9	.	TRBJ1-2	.	TGTGCCAGCAGCTCGCAGGCAAAGGCTAACTATGGCTACACCTTC	CASSSQAKANYGYTF
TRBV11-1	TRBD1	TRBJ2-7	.	TGTGCCAGCAGCCAGCTGGACAGGGGGAACTACGAGCAGTACTTC	CASSQLDRGNYEQYF
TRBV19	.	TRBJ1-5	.	TGTGCCAGTAGCAACGGACGGACGGCCTTCGGCAATCAGCCCCAGCATTTT	CASSNGRTAFGNQPQHF
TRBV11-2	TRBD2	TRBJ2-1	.	TGTGCCAGCAGCTTGAGGGTAGCGGGGGACCATGAGCAGTTCTTC	CASSLRVAGDHEQFF
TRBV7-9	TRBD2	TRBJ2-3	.	TGTGCCAGCAGCTTGAGCGGGAGCCACACAGATACGCAGTATTTT	CASSLSGSHTDTQYF
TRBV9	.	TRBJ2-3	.	TGTGCCAGCAGCGTAGGACAGGACACAGATACGCAGTATTTT	CASSVGQDTDTQYF
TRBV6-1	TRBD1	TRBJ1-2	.	TGTGCCAGCAGTGAAGCCAACTGGGACAGGGTCTATGGCTACACCTTC	CASSEANWDRVYGYTF
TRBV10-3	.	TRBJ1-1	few	TGTGCGGGGAGAATGGGGGCTTTCTTT	CAGRMGAFF
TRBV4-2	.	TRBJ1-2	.	TGTGCCAGCAGCCGAGCCGACAGTAATCTCCCTCGTAACTATGGCTACACCTTC	CASSRADSNLPRNYGYTF
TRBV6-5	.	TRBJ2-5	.	TGTGCCAGCAGTTTGGGACTCTTGAGGGGGGGCGAGACCCAGTACTTC	CASSLGLLRGGETQYF
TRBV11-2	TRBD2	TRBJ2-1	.	TGTGCCAGCAGCTTACCTAGCGGGGGTTTCGATGAGCAGTTCTTC	CASSLPSGGFDEQFF
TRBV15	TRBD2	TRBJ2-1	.	TGTGCCACCAGCAGAGAGTTGTGGGGACTAGCGGGAGAGCAGTTCTTC	CATSRELWGLAGEQFF